The 30 T cell receptor beta chains below all came from one sample that was sequenced in a study of CD8+CD57+ T cells in acquired aplastic anemia. Genomic DNA was employed as the template in profiling TCR beta VDJ and CDR3. TCRdb recomputed calls from the reads with MiXCR, one row per CDR3 protein. The sample holds 150,000 to 180,000 distinct CDR3 sequences, over 50% seen once. The sequenced patients had an expansion of CD8+CD57+ cells seen by flow cytometry. Sequences were obtained from sorted CD4+, CD8+, or CD8+CD57+ T cells (not recorded which) from PBMCs. The receptors stem from a human donor with aplastic anemia.

The chain carries TRBV6-2 or TRBV6-3 and TRBJ2-1; 8 positions match TRBD2. V was clipped by 10 bases and J by 7 bases; unmatched bases: 9. CDR1 is MNHEY, CDR2 SVGEGT, per germline. CDR3 length equals 13 residues. As DNA, the CDR3 is TGTGCCATCTCGGGGGGGCCGAGGAATGAGCAGTTCTTC. It codes for CAISGGPRNEQFF.

V and J are TRBV2 and TRBJ1-1; no definite D call. V lost 7 bases and J lost 0, with 9 bases in between. CDR1 and CDR2 from the germline V gene are SNHLY and FYNNEI. The CDR3 is made up of 13 amino acids. DNA for the CDR3: TGTGCCAGCACTCCAGCTTTGAACACTGAAGCTTTCTTT. It is translated as CASTPALNTEAFF.

The V gene is TRBV5-4, the J gene TRBJ2-3; D unresolved. Germline V gene lookup returns CDR1 SGHNT and CDR2 YYREEE (reference sequence). V shed 4 bases and J shed 2 bases, with 11 bases lying between them. The CDR3 covers 14 residues. CDR3 in DNA: TGTGCCAGCAGCCCCTCGGCCTACACAGATACGCAGTATTTT. Protein sequence: CASSPSAYTDTQYF.

The table lists this clonotype with many counts. The rearrangement uses TRBV10-3 and TRBJ1-2; 10 bases line up with TRBD1. J gave up 3 bases and V 6 bases, and 25 bases lay outside the gene matches. The length of the CDR3 is 21 residues. CDR1 ENHRY and CDR2 SYGVKD come from the germline V gene. Here the CDR3 DNA reads TGTGCCATCAGAACCCTAATCATAACCGGGACAGGGGCGGGTATCGACTATGGCTACACCTTC. Its protein product is CAIRTLIITGTGAGIDYGYTF.

The gene calls are TRBV6-1 and TRBJ2-6; 8 bases match TRBD1. Unmatched junction bases numbered 4, after V lost 6 bases and J lost 0 bases. The CDR3 is 16 residues long. Germline assignment: CDR1 MNHNS and CDR2 SASEGT. CDR3 DNA: TGTGCCAGCAGGCGACAGGGGACCTCTGGGGCCAACGTCCTGACTTTC. It translates to CASRRQGTSGANVLTF.

The genes are TRBV10-3 and TRBJ2-2, with no clear D. Germline V CDR1 and CDR2: ENHRY, SYGVKD. CDR3 length: 16 amino acids. V was shortened by 3 bases and J by 6 bases, with 17 bases between the two germline ends. The CDR3 spells CAISDSSKPSPGELFF. Here the CDR3 DNA reads TGTGCCATCAGTGACTCCAGCAAGCCCTCCCCCGGGGAGCTGTTTTTT.

Only a few counts were recorded for this clonotype. The rearrangement uses TRBV24-1 and TRBJ2-1, with 9 bases identical to TRBD1. The germline V gene encodes CDR1 KGHDR and CDR2 SFDVKD. This CDR3 has 17 amino acids. With 3 bases clipped from V and 7 bases from J, the junction kept 12 bases outside the gene matches. The CDR3 is CATSDRATRQGVNEQFF. CDR3 nucleotide sequence: TGTGCCACCAGTGATCGGGCAACAAGACAGGGGGTTAATGAGCAGTTCTTC.

Of note for this clonotype: The junction does not match germline at one end; this may be a read error. The chain carries TRBV20-1 and TRBJ2-6; 7 bases line up with TRBD1. This CDR3 is built from 14 residues. The germline V gene encodes CDR1 DFQATT and CDR2 SNEGSKA (reference sequence). This CDR3 reads CSARDGQAGNTEAF. CDR3 bases: TGCAGTGCTAGAGATGGACAGGCCGGGAACACTGAAGCTTTC.

A note on this clonotype: One junction end does not reproduce the germline sequence, and a read error may be involved. V gene TRBV7-2 combines with J gene TRBJ2-5; perhaps D is TRBD1 or TRBD2 (6 bases each). Germline CDR1 reads SGHTA; CDR2 reads FQGNSA. The CDR3 extends over 14 amino acids. This CDR3 reads CASSMGGRGETQYF. CDR3 DNA: TGTGCCAGCAGCATGGGGGGCCGGGGAGAGACCCAGTATTTC.

This clonotype was seen ten or more times. J is TRBJ2-6 and V is TRBV5-4; the D gene is possibly TRBD2 (6 bases). This CDR3 is built from 19 residues. Germline CDR1 is SGHNT and CDR2 is YYREEE (reference sequence). The V end was cut by 3 bases, the J end by 0 bases, with 19 bases between. CDR3 sequence (DNA): TGTGCCAGCAGCTCCTGGCGGGGTTCGGCGAGCTCTGGGGCCAACGTCCTGACTTTC. It encodes CASSSWRGSASSGANVLTF.

V usage is TRBV11-2 and J usage is TRBJ1-1; no clear D gene. CDR3 length equals 14 residues. Germline CDR1 SGHAT, CDR2 FQNNGV. Trimming removed 4 bases from V and 5 bases from J, with 14 bases in between. CDR3 loop: CASSSDRVGTEAFF. The CDR3 region has the DNA TGTGCCAGCAGCTCAGATCGGGTGGGAACTGAAGCTTTCTTT.

The chain couples TRBV10-3 to TRBJ2-3; D is unresolved. The V and J ends lost 11 bases and 6 bases respectively, with 18 bases between them. The germline gives CDR1 ENHRY, CDR2 SYGVKD. The CDR3 extends over 13 amino acids. The CDR3 sequence is CASSRRPEDTQYF. CDR3 coding DNA: TGTGCCTCCTCTCGGAGACCAGAGGATACGCAGTATTTT.

The sample holds a few counts of this clonotype. The chain employs TRBV20-1 and TRBJ2-7; no clear D. V was shortened by 4 bases and J by 2 bases, with 6 bases between the two germline ends. The CDR3 totals 11 residues. CDR1 is DFQATT and CDR2 is SNEGSKA in the germline V gene (reference sequence). The CDR3 sequence: CSATEAYEQYF. DNA for the CDR3: TGCAGTGCTACCGAAGCCTACGAGCAGTACTTC.

This clonotype was recorded at least ten times. The chain joins TRBV20-1 to TRBJ2-1; TRBD2 agrees at 8 bases. Germline CDR1 and CDR2: DFQATT and SNEGSKA (reference sequence). The CDR3 loop spans 17 amino acids. The V segment lost 0 bases and the J segment 1 base; nucleotides outside the gene matches: 8. The CDR3 sequence is CSARDLKAGGSYNEQFF. The CDR3 region has the DNA TGCAGTGCTAGAGATTTAAAGGCGGGGGGATCCTACAATGAGCAGTTCTTC.

V is TRBV15 and J is TRBJ2-7, with D unclear. Trimming cost V 4 bases and J 4 bases, with 8 bases left between them. CDR1 is LNHNV, CDR2 YYDKDF, per germline (reference sequence). This CDR3 comprises 12 residues. The CDR3 DNA follows: TGTGCCACCAGCACAGGAAGGTACGAGCAGTACTTC. It specifies CATSTGRYEQYF.

There are a few counts of this clonotype. The chain recombines TRBV20-1 with TRBJ2-1, with D perhaps matching TRBD1 (7 bases). With 0 bases removed from V and 3 bases from J, the gap between germline ends came to 12 bases. This CDR3 is 15 amino acids long. Looked up from germline, CDR1 is DFQATT and CDR2 is SNEGSKA (reference sequence). This CDR3 is CSARDGGDSYNEQFF. Here the CDR3 DNA reads TGCAGTGCTAGAGACGGCGGGGACAGCTACAATGAGCAGTTCTTC.

The sample holds many counts of this clonotype. This chain connects TRBV4-2 to TRBJ2-2, with D hard to call. The CDR3 has 15 residues. The germline V and J ends were trimmed by 0 bases and 0 bases, with 5 bases remaining between them. Germline V CDR1 and CDR2: LGHNA, YNFKEQ. The CDR3 DNA is TGTGCCAGCAGCCAAGAGCGTACGAACACCGGGGAGCTGTTTTTT. Amino acid sequence: CASSQERTNTGELFF.

This clonotype came up many times. The chain employs TRBV6-4 and TRBJ2-1; no clear D gene. Trimming shortened V by 0 bases and J by 10 bases, and 13 bases separated the two germline ends. CDR1 and CDR2 (germline): MRHNA, SNTAGT. This CDR3 contains 14 residues. CDR3 region: CASSDSDITSEQFF. CDR3 nucleotide sequence: TGTGCCAGCAGTGACTCTGACATAACCTCCGAGCAGTTCTTC.

This chain links TRBV5-6 with TRBJ2-7; 9 nucleotides agree with TRBD2. From germline, CDR1 is SGHDT and CDR2 YYEEEE. This CDR3 is built from 14 residues. V gave up 4 bases and J gave up 6 bases; unmatched junction bases: 8. As DNA, the CDR3 is TGTGCCAGCAGCCTGCCGGGACTAGCTTCCGAGCAGTACTTC. As protein: CASSLPGLASEQYF.

The chain employs TRBV11-1 and TRBJ2-1; perhaps TRBD2 as D (6 bases). CDR3 length: 15 amino acids. Germline-derived CDR1 and CDR2 are SGHAT and FQDESV (reference sequence). V shed 5 bases and J shed 0 bases, with 11 bases lying between them. CDR3 coding DNA: TGTGCCAGCAGCCCCGGGAGCCCCTCCTACAATGAGCAGTTCTTC. This encodes CASSPGSPSYNEQFF.

Regarding this clonotype: Sequence at one end of the junction differs from germline and may be a read error. The chain links TRBV29-1 to TRBJ2-7; D may be TRBD1 (6 bases). The CDR3 covers 15 residues. CDR1 and CDR2 from the germline V gene are SQVTM and ANQGSEA. The CDR3 region has the DNA TGCTGCGTTGAAGATCGGGCCCAGGGGCCTGGGGAGCAGTACTTC. It is translated as CCVEDRAQGPGEQYF.

This clonotype occurred many times. The chain uses TRBV11-2 and TRBJ1-5; perhaps TRBD1 as D (6 bases). Deletions cut 5 bases from V and 2 bases from J, with 16 bases between. The CDR3 has 16 amino acids. CDR1 SGHAT and CDR2 FQNNGV come from the germline V gene. This CDR3 is CASSQAPQGCNQPQHF. The CDR3 region has the DNA TGTGCCAGCAGCCAGGCCCCACAGGGTTGCAATCAGCCCCAGCATTTT.

The V and J genes are TRBV19 and TRBJ1-2, with TRBD1 matching over 8 bases. The CDR3 spans 13 residues. Germline trimming cut 8 bases from V and 4 bases from J; bases unmatched to any gene: 6. Germline-derived CDR1 and CDR2 are LNHDA and SQIVND (reference sequence). CDR3 bases: TGTGCCAGTTCTGACAGGGGAGGCTATGGCTACACCTTC. Amino acid sequence: CASSDRGGYGYTF.

In its sample, this clonotype was seen many times. This sequence joins TRBV2 and TRBJ2-5; 12 bases are a match to TRBD1. The trim removed 6 bases at V and 5 bases at J, leaving 10 bases unmatched. Germline assignment: CDR1 SNHLY and CDR2 FYNNEI. The length of the CDR3 is 16 residues. For the CDR3, the DNA is TGTGCCAGCAGGAGGGGGACAGGGGGCTTTTCGGAGACCCAGTACTTC. It encodes CASRRGTGGFSETQYF.

Concerning this clonotype itself: One base away lies a much larger clone, so this may be a sequencing read error. This rearrangement joins TRBV4-3 to TRBJ1-1, with D hard to call. Germline CDR1 LGHNA, CDR2 YSLEER. V lost 4 bases and J 3 bases, leaving 12 bases between the germline ends. CDR3 length: 14 residues. The CDR3 DNA follows: TGCGCCAGCAGCCTAGATCCGGGAGACACTGAAGCTTTCTTT. Its translation is CASSLDPGDTEAFF.

This clonotype was observed many times. The chain couples TRBV11-1 to TRBJ2-2, with D perhaps given as TRBD1 or TRBD2 (6 bases each). Germline V gene sequence: CDR1 SGHAT, CDR2 FQDESV (reference sequence). V was shortened by 6 bases and J by 0 bases, with 23 bases between the two germline ends. The CDR3 is 19 amino acids. DNA of the CDR3: TGTGCCAGCAGGGGATTTGGTTCAGGGGACTTCGCGAACACCGGGGAGCTGTTTTTT. This gives the protein CASRGFGSGDFANTGELFF.

As for this clonotype: One junction end disagrees with the germline gene, perhaps due to a read error. J is TRBJ2-7 and V is TRBV2; possibly TRBD1 for D (7 bases). CDR3 length equals 15 residues. The germline V gene has CDR1 SNHLY and CDR2 FYNNEI. CDR3 sequence reads: CACSADRGTAYEQYF. CDR3 in DNA: TGTGCCTGCAGTGCTGACCGGGGGACAGCCTACGAGCAGTACTTC.

This clonotype was counted many times. A junction end diverges from the germline sequence, so it may reflect a read error. J is TRBJ2-5 and V is TRBV5-4; 8 bases match TRBD1. The CDR3 sequence is 15 residues long. Germline V lookup: CDR1 SGHNT, CDR2 YYREEE (reference sequence). CDR3 coding DNA: TGTGCCAGCAGCTCGGACAGGGAGTCTCAAGAGGCCCAGTACTTC. This encodes CASSSDRESQEAQYF.

This chain uses TRBV10-3 with TRBJ2-1, with 14 bases identical to TRBD2. Losses at the gene ends were 0 bases for V and 9 bases for J; bases not matched to a gene: 4. CDR3 size: 16 residues. Germline CDR1 is ENHRY and CDR2 is SYGVKD. The CDR3 sequence: CAISESPTSGGVEQFF. In nucleotides, the CDR3 is TGTGCCATCAGTGAGTCTCCGACTAGCGGGGGGGTTGAGCAGTTCTTC.

This clonotype was observed a few times. It is likely a read error, because the conserved phenylalanine at the end of the CDR3 is missing. It is unclear where the CDR3 begins or ends on the DNA, so no DNA is shown, and the CDR3 is as TCRdb lists it. The chain recombines TRBV2 with TRBJ1-6. CDR1 and CDR2 (germline): SNHLY, FYNNEI. The CDR3 totals 8 residues, both ends included. Here the CDR3 reads CASSEDYS.